Following are 10 T cell receptor beta chains from one sample sequenced in a study of OX40 agonist ivuxolimab in advanced cancers. Library prep was done by the immunoSEQ multiplex PCR assay. The clones in this table, taken by TCRdb from immuneACCESS, are in-frame only. Not every clone is retained; where verified, under half of the shortfall comes from an unresolved V gene, and the cause of the rest is unknown. The sample yields about 68,000 clones; roughly nine tenths were counted once. Of the sample, approximately 2.1% falls within the top ten clones. The sample was CD4+ or CD8+ T cells sorted from blood, taken in a trial of the OX40 agonist ivuxolimab. These receptor sequences come from an adult with an advanced solid tumor such as melanoma, head and neck, liver or kidney cancer.

This chain joins TRBV14 and TRBJ1-2; D remains unclear. Trimming took 4 bases from V and 6 from J, leaving 18 bases between them. Germline assignment: CDR1 SGHDN and CDR2 FVKESK. CDR3 size: 15 residues. The CDR3 here is CASSRAGVRPDGYTF. The CDR3 DNA reads as TGTGCCAGCAGCCGGGCCGGGGTTAGGCCGGATGGCTACACCTTC.

The chain uses TRBV5-5 and TRBJ2-5, with TRBD2 identical over 12 bases. Germline values: CDR1 SGHKS, CDR2 YYEKEE (reference sequence). The CDR3 has 18 residues. V dropped 1 base and J dropped 3; count of bases not matched to a gene: 10. The CDR3 nucleotides read TGTGCCAGCAGCTTGAAGCCTTATGCTAGCGGGAGGGAAGAGACCCAGTACTTC. Protein: CASSLKPYASGREETQYF.

The V and J genes are TRBV29-1 and TRBJ2-1, with D tentatively TRBD2 (6 bases). The V gene lost 7 bases and the J gene lost 0 bases, with 19 bases spanning the gap. The CDR3 sequence is 16 residues long. Germline V gene data show CDR1 as SQVTM and CDR2 as ANQGSEA. The DNA of the CDR3 is TGCAGCGCAAACACGGACTATTCTGTCTCCTACAATGAGCAGTTCTTC. Translating gives CSANTDYSVSYNEQFF.

V is TRBV18 and J is TRBJ1-5, with TRBD1 identical over 12 bases. The germline V gene encodes CDR1 KGHSH and CDR2 LQKENI. CDR3 length: 15 amino acids. The junction had 6 bases not matched to a gene; V was cut back by 6 bases and J by 6 bases. CDR3 region: CASSPGQGAGQPQHF. CDR3 DNA sequence: TGTGCCAGCTCGCCGGGACAGGGGGCCGGTCAGCCCCAGCATTTT.

V and J are TRBV2 and TRBJ2-3, with a weak D call TRBD2 (7 bases). Germline V gives CDR1 SNHLY, CDR2 FYNNEI. This CDR3 is built from 17 residues. With 7 bases removed from V and 2 bases from J, the gap between germline ends came to 22 bases. The CDR3 region is CASNGGAGAGVTDTQYF. For the CDR3, the DNA is TGTGCCAGCAACGGCGGCGCGGGGGCTGGAGTCACAGATACGCAGTATTTT.

The chain recombines TRBV19 with TRBJ1-3, with D hard to call. V dropped 6 bases and J dropped 4 bases, with 4 bases sitting between them. Germline V gene sequence: CDR1 LNHDA, CDR2 SQIVND (reference sequence). This CDR3 is 11 amino acids long. CDR3: CASRGGNTIYF. The CDR3 nucleotides are TGTGCCAGTAGGGGGGGAAACACCATATATTTT.

This sequence joins TRBV18 and TRBJ1-2; 7 bases match TRBD1. CDR3 size: 12 residues. CDR1 is KGHSH and CDR2 is LQKENI in the germline V gene. After removal of 4 bases from V and 6 bases from J, the junction contained 2 bases not matched to a gene. The CDR3: CASSRDRDGYTF. In DNA, the CDR3 is TGTGCCAGCTCACGCGACAGGGATGGCTACACCTTC.

The sample holds a few counts of this clone. This rearrangement joins TRBV11-2 to TRBJ2-1; tentatively, D is TRBD1 or TRBD2 (7 bases each). Germline CDR1 is SGHAT and CDR2 is FQNNGV. CDR3 length: 19 amino acids. The V gene lost 5 bases and the J gene lost 4 bases, with 27 bases spanning the gap. The CDR3: CASSPGGGAGQKVYNEQFF. CDR3 coding DNA: TGTGCCAGCAGCCCAGGAGGAGGAGCGGGACAGAAGGTGTACAATGAGCAGTTCTTC.

This chain connects TRBV18 to TRBJ1-1; no clear D. Germline CDR1 is KGHSH and CDR2 is LQKENI. The V end lost 3 bases, the J end lost 7 bases, and 12 bases lay between the germline ends. This CDR3 is 13 amino acids long. The CDR3 DNA reads as TGTGCCAGCTCACCGCTGCAGGAGGTTGAAGCTTTCTTT. Its translation is CASSPLQEVEAFF.

V and J are TRBV11-2 and TRBJ2-3, with TRBD2 identical over 10 bases. The CDR3 runs to 16 residues. Germline lookup yields CDR1 SGHAT and CDR2 FQNNGV. The V and J ends lost 1 base and 5 bases, in that order; junction bases with no gene match: 6. The CDR3 coding sequence is TGTGCCAGCAGCTTAGCTCTAGCGGGAGTGGGAGATACGCAGTATTTT. It translates to CASSLALAGVGDTQYF.